This TCR beta chain was retrieved from a study of blood T cell repertoires in COVID-19. For the study at large: The analysed material was cDNA or gDNA that came from T cells, B-cell-depleted T cells, or PBMCs.

As handled by the study authors: Estimates of nucleated cell counts were drawn from the amplification of reference gene primers. The data were produced by immunoSEQ multiplex PCR, yet TCRdb's version contains in-frame clones alone and is incomplete. The V and J calls and clone size are taken from that table; D and trimming were inferred from the DNA. The table lists about 150,000 clones, roughly nine tenths of them singletons. This CDR3 has 18 residues. The germline V and J ends were trimmed by 1 base and 5 bases, with 20 bases remaining between them. Germline V lookup: CDR1 MNHNS, CDR2 SASEGT. The rearrangement joins TRBV6-1 to TRBJ2-2; D possibly corresponds to TRBD1 (5 bases). The material sequenced was peripheral blood. The sequence was collected from a woman aged 40 to 50 with acute or convalescent COVID-19. The CDR3 is CASSEGWTRGGPTGELFF. The CDR3 DNA is TGTGCCAGCAGTGAAGGATGGACACGTGGTGGGCCGACCGGGGAGCTGTTTTTT.